This TCR beta chain was sequenced in a study of cytomegalovirus exposure and HLA in healthy donors. Turning to this clone: Its antigen is as yet unknown.

Study results and limitations: Cytomegalovirus status, reportedly, was diagnosed with high specificity and sensitivity by the classifier. From TCR beta sequences, most subjects' HLA-A and HLA-B alleles were reportedly predicted accurately.

Germline values: CDR1 SEHNR, CDR2 FQNEAQ (reference sequence). The CDR3 runs to 13 residues. The ends were cut back, 3 bases at V and 6 bases at J, with 11 bases in the middle. Use of 60 Vbeta and 13 Jbeta primers characterized the PCR. Only in-frame clones appear in the TCRdb table, and some are missing; sequencing was by immunoSEQ multiplex PCR. This sample's table reports some 130,000 clones. The sample consisted of PBMCs. This TCR was recovered from a man between 18 and 35 years old in good health and CMV-seronegative. The chain is built from TRBV7-9 and TRBJ1-1; D ambiguous. This CDR3 reads CASSLEGWAEAFF. DNA of the CDR3: TGTGCCAGCAGCTTGGAGGGTTGGGCTGAAGCTTTCTTT.